The T cell receptor beta chain described here comes from a study of blood T cell repertoires in COVID-19. Two consecutive negative NP/OP PCR tests, clearance, or resolved symptoms defined Cohort 3 recovery. Assay: immunoSEQ multiplex PCR; the TCRdb copy retains only in-frame clones and omits some. Among 250,000 to 300,000 clones, roughly 89% were seen once, and the ten largest hold approximately 1.5%. Germline loops: CDR1 SGHNT, CDR2 YYREEE (reference sequence). The trim removed 3 bases at V and 6 bases at J, leaving 8 bases unmatched. There are 16 residues in the CDR3. The chain carries TRBV5-4 and TRBJ2-2; 10 nucleotides agree with TRBD1. The clonotype originates from a woman aged 40 to 55 who had recovered from COVID-19. Input material: PBMCs or T cells enriched from blood (not recorded which). In nucleotides, the CDR3 is TGTGCCAGCAGCTCCCCCCCCGGGACAGGGGCCGGGGAGCTGTTTTTT. It yields the protein CASSSPPGTGAGELFF.